A single sample gave rise to the 15 T cell receptor beta chains below, sequenced in a study of T cell responses to AZD1222 COVID-19 vaccine. Assay used: immunoSEQ multiplex PCR; TCRdb lists only in-frame clones, some missing. The sample contains 150,000 to 200,000 clones, around nine tenths of which appear only once. The sample consisted of peripheral blood, taken 28 days after the second AZD1222 dose. These receptors were taken from an adult who received the AZD1222 COVID-19 vaccine.

This rearrangement joins TRBV12-1 to TRBJ1-1; the table's D call TRBD1 went unverified against the DNA. TRBV12-1 constitutes a pseudogene. This CDR3 region has 14 residues. CDR3: CASSPPQDNTEAFF. Here the CDR3 DNA reads TGTGCCAGCAGCCCACCACAGGATAACACTGAAGCTTTCTTT.

Worth noting for this clone: Other DNA sequences in this specimen translate into the identical CDR3. The V and J genes are TRBV9 and TRBJ2-1, with D tentatively TRBD1 (5 bases). This CDR3 region has 15 residues. CDR1 is SGDLS and CDR2 is YYNGEE in the germline V gene. V was shortened by 1 base and J by 1 base, with 9 bases between the two germline ends. The CDR3 DNA reads as TGTGCCAGCAGCGTATCTGGGGCGTCCTACAATGAGCAGTTCTTC. Translated: CASSVSGASYNEQFF.

This clone has only one observation. This chain joins TRBV19 and TRBJ1-1; 8 bases align to TRBD1. Germline V gene data show CDR1 as LNHDA and CDR2 as SQIVND (reference sequence). The length of the CDR3 is 16 residues. V was pared by 3 bases and J by 5 bases, with 11 bases of the junction left unmatched. Here the CDR3 reads CASSIPRQGKRTEAFF. CDR3 nucleotides: TGTGCCAGTAGTATTCCTAGACAGGGGAAAAGGACTGAAGCTTTCTTT.

This clone was found a few times. The chain uses TRBV5-1 and TRBJ2-1; perhaps TRBD2 as D (7 bases). This CDR3 spans 16 amino acids. Trimming removed 4 bases from V and 7 bases from J, with 21 bases in between. Looked up from germline, CDR1 is SGHRS and CDR2 is YFSETQ. The CDR3 sequence: CASSRGAGHLRNEQFF. The CDR3 DNA reads TGCGCCAGCAGCCGGGGAGCGGGACACCTTCGGAATGAGCAGTTCTTC.

This chain connects TRBV5-1 to TRBJ1-6, with unresolved D. V was cut by 2 bases and J by 3 bases, with 15 bases left in between. The germline CDR1 and CDR2 sequences are SGHRS and YFSETQ. This CDR3 has 17 residues. The CDR3 is CASSFEGGAGYNSPLHF. As DNA, the CDR3 is TGCGCCAGCAGCTTCGAGGGCGGAGCGGGCTATAATTCACCCCTCCACTTT.

The chain employs TRBV19 and TRBJ1-1; no reliable D call. V shed 7 bases and J shed 0 bases, with 9 bases lying between them. Germline V lookup: CDR1 LNHDA, CDR2 SQIVND (reference sequence). This CDR3 is built from 13 residues. The CDR3 spells CASKEIMNTEAFF. The CDR3 nucleotides read TGTGCCAGTAAGGAGATTATGAACACTGAAGCTTTCTTT.

The V and J genes are TRBV28 and TRBJ2-7; the D gene could be TRBD1 or TRBD2 (5 bases each). The CDR3 loop spans 16 amino acids. The germline V gene encodes CDR1 MDHEN and CDR2 SYDVKM. The V and J ends lost 2 bases and 0 bases respectively, with 14 bases between them. This CDR3 is CASSLTGFGGSYEQYF. The CDR3 coding sequence is TGTGCCAGCAGTTTAACGGGGTTTGGGGGCTCCTACGAGCAGTACTTC.

This clone was counted between two and nine times. The V and J genes are TRBV24-1 and TRBJ2-2, with D possibly TRBD1 on 6 matching bases. Germline CDR1 reads KGHDR; CDR2 reads SFDVKD. Trimming took off 3 bases at V and 0 bases at J, with 10 bases between the two ends. CDR3 length equals 16 residues. CDR3 DNA: TGTGCCACCAGTGATGGACAGTCCCCGAACACCGGGGAGCTGTTTTTT. It translates to CATSDGQSPNTGELFF.

V gene TRBV27 combines with J gene TRBJ2-5; 10 nucleotides agree with TRBD2. Germline CDR1 is MNHEY and CDR2 is SMNVEV (reference sequence). CDR3 length: 17 residues. Germline trimming cut 5 bases from V and 5 bases from J; bases unmatched to any gene: 14. The CDR3 region is CASSPTPGGSGRETQYF. The CDR3, as DNA: TGTGCCAGCAGTCCCACCCCCGGCGGTAGCGGGAGGGAGACCCAGTACTTC.

The chain recombines TRBV6-5 with TRBJ1-5; TRBD1 might be the D (6 bases). The germline gives CDR1 MNHEY, CDR2 SVGAGI. V was cut by 5 bases and J by 7 bases, with 15 bases left in between. The CDR3 has 14 amino acids. The DNA for the CDR3 is TGTGCCAGCAGTCAAACAGGGTTTAACCAGCCCCAGCATTTT. Residues: CASSQTGFNQPQHF.

The chain couples TRBV5-1 to TRBJ2-6; D is possibly TRBD1 or TRBD2 (5 bases each). Per the germline V gene, CDR1 is SGHRS and CDR2 is YFSETQ. Trimming shortened V by 8 bases and J by 0 bases, and 12 bases separated the two germline ends. This CDR3 region has 15 residues. The CDR3 nucleotides are TGCGCCAGTCGGGACGCAACCTCTGGGGCCAACGTCCTGACTTTC. It is translated as CASRDATSGANVLTF.

J is TRBJ2-7 and V is TRBV18; 7 nucleotides match TRBD1. CDR3 length equals 13 residues. Germline CDR1 reads KGHSH; CDR2 reads LQKENI. Trimming at V came to 3 bases and at J to 7 bases, leaving 6 bases not matched to a gene. CDR3: CASSPRGLEEQYF. The CDR3 DNA sequence: TGTGCCAGCTCACCTAGGGGGCTAGAGGAGCAGTACTTC.

The chain couples TRBV5-4 to TRBJ2-3; D not resolved. The CDR3 covers 13 residues. Trimming stripped 2 bases from V and 2 bases from J, with 6 bases between. Germline assignment: CDR1 SGHNT and CDR2 YYREEE (reference sequence). Written as DNA, the CDR3 is TGTGCCAGCAGCTTCCCCGACACAGATACGCAGTATTTT. This sequence encodes CASSFPDTDTQYF.

This chain links TRBV4-2 with TRBJ2-1; D is possibly TRBD2 (5 bases). V shed 1 base and J shed 3 bases, with 13 bases lying between them. Germline V gene lookup returns CDR1 LGHNA and CDR2 YNFKEQ. The CDR3 length is 16 residues. The CDR3: CASSQVGIAYYNEQFF. CDR3 in DNA: TGTGCCAGCAGCCAAGTAGGCATAGCGTACTACAATGAGCAGTTCTTC.

The chain is built from TRBV19 and TRBJ2-6; 7 positions agree with TRBD2. Trimming took 10 bases from V and 1 from J; bases not matched to a gene: 10. CDR3 size: 16 residues. The germline V gene encodes CDR1 LNHDA and CDR2 SQIVND (reference sequence). CDR3 DNA sequence: TGTGCCACCGCCGGACTAGGGGTTTCTGGGGCCAACGTCCTGACTTTC. This translates into CATAGLGVSGANVLTF.